A single sample is the source of the 5 T cell receptor beta chains below, sequenced in a study of blood T cell repertoires in COVID-19. Assay: immunoSEQ multiplex PCR; the TCRdb copy retains only in-frame clones and omits some. There are approximately 200,000 clones in the sample; approximately 79% occur only once, and 17% lies in the top ten. Material: peripheral blood. The receptors stem from a man between 60 and 75 years old with active or convalescent COVID-19.

The chain joins TRBV18 to TRBJ2-3, with TRBD2 as a possible D gene (6 bases). V dropped 4 bases and J dropped 2 bases, with 13 bases sitting between them. The CDR3 is made up of 15 amino acids. Germline V CDR1 and CDR2: KGHSH, LQKENI. CDR3 DNA: TGTGCCAGCTCACTTCGTAGCGGTAACACAGATACGCAGTATTTT. It is translated as CASSLRSGNTDTQYF.

The genes are TRBV5-1 and TRBJ2-2; 10 nucleotides agree with TRBD1. Germline loops: CDR1 SGHRS, CDR2 YFSETQ. V shed 1 base, J shed 6 bases, and the junction held 6 bases outside the gene matches. This CDR3 region has 16 residues. The CDR3 coding sequence is TGCGCCAGCAGCTTGTACGGGACAGGGGCGGCCGGGGAGCTGTTTTTT. Translation gives CASSLYGTGAAGELFF.

The chain joins TRBV19 to TRBJ1-4; no reliable D call. The CDR3 length is 14 residues. The V and J ends lost 5 bases and 2 bases respectively, with 9 bases between them. CDR1 is LNHDA, CDR2 SQIVND, per germline (reference sequence). CDR3 residues: CASSHRETNEKLFF. CDR3 sequence (DNA): TGTGCCAGTAGTCACCGGGAGACTAATGAAAAACTGTTTTTT.

This rearrangement joins TRBV18 to TRBJ1-1; 10 bases are shared with TRBD1. Germline loops: CDR1 KGHSH, CDR2 LQKENI. The CDR3 has 14 amino acids. Trimming removed 3 bases from V and 7 bases from J; junction bases left unmatched: 5. The CDR3 sequence is CASSPIGQGVEAFF. The CDR3 region has the DNA TGTGCCAGCTCACCGATAGGACAGGGGGTTGAAGCTTTCTTT.

The J gene is TRBJ2-1, the V gene TRBV14; 11 bases agree with TRBD2. J was trimmed by 9 bases and V by 4 bases; bases with no gene match: 8. The CDR3 covers 15 residues. Germline V gives CDR1 SGHDN, CDR2 FVKESK. The CDR3 DNA sequence: TGTGCCAGCAGCCGACTAGCGGGACTTCTGGCTGAGCAGTTCTTC. Protein product: CASSRLAGLLAEQFF.